This T cell receptor (beta chain) was obtained from a study of control samples from healthy donors and cancer patients. This CDR3 is 14 amino acids long. Germline CDR1 and CDR2: SGHVS and FQNEAQ. J lost 5 bases, V lost 5 bases, and 3 bases had no gene match. Produced via immunoSEQ multiplex PCR; TCRdb's table is partial and in-frame only. The data hold about 120,000 clones, with around nine tenths observed a single time. The chain combines TRBV7-8 with TRBJ1-1; 12 bases are shared with TRBD1. Sequencing was performed on blood. The source of this sequence is a man aged 25-45 years in good health. CDR3 DNA sequence: TGTGCCAGCAGCGCGGGACAGGGGGCAACTGAAGCTTTCTTT. Translated, it gives CASSAGQGATEAFF.